Shown below are 22 T cell receptor beta chains from a single sample sequenced in a study of vaccination and CD4 T cells after COVID-19. Treatment given: approximately 9-day PBMC culture with coronavirus spike peptide pools or control peptides (ViraFEST assay). Antigens for these TCRs are unknown. Oncomine TCR Beta short-read sequencing was applied to DNA from cultured CD4+ T cells. Each CDR3 protein is one row after TCRdb ran MiXCR on the PCR reads. Here the sample spans about 19,000 distinct CDR3 sequences, around half being singletons. The sequencing here drew on CD4+ T cells from blood, cultured in vitro, taken before SARS-CoV-2 vaccination. These receptors were collected from a human donor who had recovered from COVID-19.

There are a few counts of this clonotype. This chain uses TRBV5-1 with TRBJ1-5, with a tentative D call TRBD1 (5 bases). The CDR3 is made up of 15 amino acids. V lost 0 bases, J lost 3 bases, and 10 bases lay in between. Germline values: CDR1 SGHRS, CDR2 YFSETQ. CDR3 coding DNA: TGCGCCAGCAGCTTGGGGACAAACTCCAATCAGCCCCAGCATTTT. Translation gives CASSLGTNSNQPQHF.

The V call is TRBV7-9, the J call TRBJ2-3; D is perhaps TRBD2 (6 bases). The germline V gene encodes CDR1 SEHNR and CDR2 FQNEAQ (reference sequence). Trimming took off 3 bases at V and 1 base at J, with 14 bases between the two ends. The CDR3 has 16 amino acids. The CDR3 sequence: CASSLKVAARTDTQYF. The DNA for the CDR3 is TGTGCCAGCAGCTTGAAGGTAGCGGCCCGCACAGATACGCAGTATTTT.

J is TRBJ2-7 and V is TRBV10-3, with D unresolved. This CDR3 has 12 residues. CDR1 is ENHRY and CDR2 is SYGVKD in the germline V gene. V lost 0 bases to trimming and J lost 7 bases, with 7 bases between them. The CDR3 coding sequence is TGTGCCATCAGTGAGTCGTCCGGAGAGCAGTACTTC. It translates to CAISESSGEQYF.

The genes are TRBV2 and TRBJ2-3; possibly TRBD2 for D (5 bases). V lost 4 bases, J lost 6 bases, and 14 bases lay in between. The CDR3 consists of 14 residues. CDR1 is SNHLY and CDR2 is FYNNEI in the germline V gene. The CDR3 region has the DNA TGTGCCAGCAGTGGAGATTGGACTTCTGATACGCAGTATTTT. This encodes CASSGDWTSDTQYF.

The chain joins TRBV11-1 to TRBJ2-3; 9 bases align to TRBD2. Germline V gives CDR1 SGHAT, CDR2 FQDESV (reference sequence). The V gene end was trimmed by 5 bases and the J gene end by 4 bases; junction bases not matched to a gene: 10. The CDR3 is 16 residues long. CDR3 amino acids: CASSGTIAGAADTQYF. The CDR3 bases are TGTGCCAGCAGCGGGACCATAGCGGGAGCCGCAGATACGCAGTATTTT.

This clonotype was recorded a few times. The rearrangement uses TRBV20-1 and TRBJ2-6; D not resolved. CDR1 is DFQATT, CDR2 SNEGSKA, per germline (reference sequence). The CDR3 loop spans 14 amino acids. The V end lost 0 bases, the J end lost 0 bases, and 3 bases lay between the germline ends. The CDR3 nucleotides are TGCAGTGCTAGAGACAGCTCTGGGGCCAACGTCCTGACTTTC. Translated: CSARDSSGANVLTF.

CDR3 DNA sequence: TGTGCCAGCAGCCCCGGGGGGGAGCAAGAGACCCAGTACTTC. This sequence encodes CASSPGGEQETQYF. The chain links TRBV4-2 to TRBJ2-5; TRBD2 matches at 8 bases. CDR3 length: 14 amino acids. Germline V gene lookup returns CDR1 LGHNA and CDR2 YNFKEQ. After removal of 4 bases from V and 2 bases from J, the junction contained 3 bases not matched to a gene.

The rearrangement uses TRBV27 and TRBJ2-5; D possibly matches TRBD1 or TRBD2 (5 bases each). CDR3 length: 15 residues. Looked up from germline, CDR1 is MNHEY and CDR2 is SMNVEV (reference sequence). Trimming cost V 2 bases and J 4 bases, with 14 bases left between them. The CDR3 sequence: CASSLRQGPPETQYF. The CDR3 nucleotides are TGTGCCAGCAGTTTAAGGCAGGGACCCCCAGAGACCCAGTACTTC.

The chain carries TRBV11-2 and TRBJ2-5; possibly TRBD2 for D (6 bases). V lost 0 bases to trimming and J lost 5 bases, with 10 bases between them. CDR3 size: 14 residues. Looked up from germline, CDR1 is SGHAT and CDR2 is FQNNGV. The CDR3 DNA is TGTGCCAGCAGCTTAGATTCAGGGAGGGAGACCCAGTACTTC. It encodes CASSLDSGRETQYF.

The rearrangement links TRBV28 to TRBJ1-6; D remains ambiguous. The V gene's germline CDR1 is MDHEN and CDR2 SYDVKM. This CDR3 is 15 amino acids long. V dropped 5 bases and J dropped 7 bases, with 15 bases sitting between them. CDR3 nucleotide sequence: TGTGCCAGCAGTCCCCTGTGGGCTACCAATTCACCCCTCCACTTT. Translating it yields CASSPLWATNSPLHF.

As concerns this clonotype: The junction and the germline gene differ at one end; a read error may be behind it. The chain uses TRBV7-3 and TRBJ2-1, with D possibly TRBD1 on 5 matching bases. CDR3 length equals 15 residues. CDR1 SGHTA and CDR2 FQGTGA come from the germline V gene. The CDR3: CARSILGASYNEQFF. CDR3 sequence (DNA): TGTGCCCGCAGCATCCTTGGGGCCAGTTACAATGAGCAGTTCTTC.

CDR3 protein: CASRGGSPGGNFYEQYF. The CDR3 bases are TGTGCCAGCAGAGGGGGGAGCCCTGGCGGAAACTTCTACGAGCAGTACTTC. The genes are TRBV6-1 and TRBJ2-7, with D possibly called TRBD1 or TRBD2 (6 bases each). Trimming removed 6 bases at V and 3 bases at J, with 24 bases between. In germline, CDR1 is MNHNS, CDR2 SASEGT. CDR3 size: 17 residues.

The J gene is TRBJ2-7, the V gene TRBV7-3; 8 bases are shared with TRBD2. Germline CDR1 SGHTA, CDR2 FQGTGA. The CDR3 contains 15 residues. Losses at the gene ends were 1 base for V and 3 bases for J; bases not matched to a gene: 5. The CDR3 loop reads CASSLRLAPVYEQYF. For the CDR3, the DNA is TGTGCCAGCAGCTTAAGACTAGCGCCTGTCTACGAGCAGTACTTC.

This chain uses TRBV19 with TRBJ1-5, with no clear D. This CDR3 is built from 15 residues. V was pared by 5 bases and J by 2 bases, with 13 bases between. Germline-derived CDR1 and CDR2 are LNHDA and SQIVND (reference sequence). The CDR3 bases are TGTGCCAGTAGTTACCGTGGGCGGGGCAATCAGCCCCAGCATTTT. It specifies CASSYRGRGNQPQHF.

This clonotype came up a few times. The chain combines TRBV6-5 with TRBJ2-3; D unclear. The V and J ends lost 1 base and 4 bases respectively, with 9 bases between them. This CDR3 has 14 amino acids. CDR1 and CDR2 from the germline V gene are MNHEY and SVGAGI. CDR3 DNA sequence: TGTGCCAGCAGTTACTTACGCTCGGCAGATACGCAGTATTTT. The encoded protein is CASSYLRSADTQYF.

J is TRBJ1-6 and V is TRBV20-1; 8 bases fit TRBD1. The V and J ends lost 8 bases and 6 bases, in that order; junction bases with no gene match: 15. The germline V gene encodes CDR1 DFQATT and CDR2 SNEGSKA (reference sequence). The CDR3 consists of 16 residues. In nucleotides, the CDR3 is TGCAGTCTGACAGGGGCCGCAATGGTCGGTAATTCACCCCTCCACTTT. This codes for CSLTGAAMVGNSPLHF.

This sequence joins TRBV5-4 and TRBJ2-1; D might be TRBD1 or TRBD2, each matching 6 bases. The CDR3 consists of 13 residues. The germline V gene has CDR1 SGHNT and CDR2 YYREEE (reference sequence). V lost 4 bases and J 9 bases, leaving 14 bases between the germline ends. The CDR3 protein is CASSRGTESEQFF. CDR3 sequence (DNA): TGTGCCAGCAGCAGGGGGACTGAGTCTGAGCAGTTCTTC.

This clonotype was found a few times. V gene TRBV6-5 combines with J gene TRBJ2-7; D is ambiguous. This CDR3 is built from 14 residues. Trimming removed 0 bases at V and 2 bases at J, with 8 bases between. From germline, CDR1 is MNHEY and CDR2 SVGAGI. Written as DNA, the CDR3 is TGTGCCAGCAGTTACTCGCTAAGCGCCTACGAGCAGTACTTC. Protein sequence: CASSYSLSAYEQYF.

This clonotype was seen only a few times. The J gene is TRBJ2-3, the V gene TRBV29-1; TRBD2 aligns across 9 bases. Per germline, CDR1 SQVTM and CDR2 ANQGSEA. After removal of 6 bases from V and 1 base from J, the junction contained 8 bases not matched to a gene. This CDR3 contains 15 residues. CDR3: CSVGKLAGGTDTQYF. The CDR3 DNA follows: TGCAGCGTGGGGAAACTAGCGGGCGGCACAGATACGCAGTATTTT.

V usage is TRBV7-2 and J usage is TRBJ1-1; no firm D call. The V and J ends lost 3 bases and 8 bases respectively, with 10 bases between them. Germline V gene sequence: CDR1 SGHTA, CDR2 FQGNSA. This CDR3 has 12 residues. The CDR3 reads CASSLYLAEAFF. DNA of the CDR3: TGTGCCAGCAGCTTGTATTTAGCGGAAGCTTTCTTT.

This clonotype was counted between two and nine times. The chain carries TRBV7-3 and TRBJ2-3; TRBD2 matches at 12 bases. The trim removed 2 bases at V and 4 bases at J, leaving 7 bases unmatched. Germline V gene data show CDR1 as SGHTA and CDR2 as FQGTGA. The CDR3 consists of 17 residues. The CDR3 nucleotides read TGTGCCAGCAGCTTACAAGCCGGGACTAGCGGGCCAGATACGCAGTATTTT. As protein: CASSLQAGTSGPDTQYF.

This clonotype came up a few times. J is TRBJ2-3 and V is TRBV27; D not certain. The germline gives CDR1 MNHEY, CDR2 SMNVEV (reference sequence). This CDR3 is 15 amino acids long. V was pared by 2 bases and J by 5 bases, with 14 bases between. The CDR3 nucleotides read TGTGCCAGCAGTTTAAGGGCCAGGATGGGAGATACGCAGTATTTT. Translating it yields CASSLRARMGDTQYF.